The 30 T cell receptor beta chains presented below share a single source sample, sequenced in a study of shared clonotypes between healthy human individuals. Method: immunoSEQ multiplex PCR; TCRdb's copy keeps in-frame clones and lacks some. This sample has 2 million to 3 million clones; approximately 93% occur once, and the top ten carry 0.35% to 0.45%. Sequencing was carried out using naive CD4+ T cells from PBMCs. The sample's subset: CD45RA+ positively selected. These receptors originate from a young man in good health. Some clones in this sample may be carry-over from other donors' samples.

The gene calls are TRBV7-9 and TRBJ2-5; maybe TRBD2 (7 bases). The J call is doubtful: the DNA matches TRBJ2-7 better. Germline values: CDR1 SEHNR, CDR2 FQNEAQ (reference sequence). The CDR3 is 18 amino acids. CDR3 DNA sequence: TGTGCCAGCAGCCCGAACCCCGTCTGGGGGGGGCCATATTACGAGCAGTACTTC. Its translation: CASSPNPVWGGPYYEQYF.

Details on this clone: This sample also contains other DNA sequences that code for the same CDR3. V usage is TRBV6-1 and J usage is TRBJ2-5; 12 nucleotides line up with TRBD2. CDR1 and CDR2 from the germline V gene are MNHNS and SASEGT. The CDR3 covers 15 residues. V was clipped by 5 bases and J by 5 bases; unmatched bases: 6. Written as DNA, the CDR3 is TGTGCCAGCAGTCTAGCGGGAGGGCCATGGGAGACCCAGTACTTC. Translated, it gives CASSLAGGPWETQYF.

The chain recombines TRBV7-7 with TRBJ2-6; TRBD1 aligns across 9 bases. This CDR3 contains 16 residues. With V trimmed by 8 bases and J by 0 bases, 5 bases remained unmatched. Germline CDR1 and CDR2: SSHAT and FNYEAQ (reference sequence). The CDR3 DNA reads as TGTGCCAGCGGGGGACAGGGCCTCTCTGGGGCCAACGTCCTGACTTTC. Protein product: CASGGQGLSGANVLTF.

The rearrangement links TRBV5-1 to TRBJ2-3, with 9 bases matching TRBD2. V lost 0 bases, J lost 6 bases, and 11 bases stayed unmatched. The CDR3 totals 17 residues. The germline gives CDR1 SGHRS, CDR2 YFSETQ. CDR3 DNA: TGCGCCAGCAGCTTGGTGGCGGGAGGGCCGGGCGGGGATACGCAGTATTTT. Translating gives CASSLVAGGPGGDTQYF. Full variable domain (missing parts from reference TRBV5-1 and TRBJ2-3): KAGVTQTPRYLIKTRGQQVTLSCSPISGHRSVSWYQQTPGQGLQFLFEYFSETQRNKGNFPGRFSGRQFSNSRSEMNVSTLELGDSALYLCASSLVAGGPGGDTQYFGPGTRLTVL.

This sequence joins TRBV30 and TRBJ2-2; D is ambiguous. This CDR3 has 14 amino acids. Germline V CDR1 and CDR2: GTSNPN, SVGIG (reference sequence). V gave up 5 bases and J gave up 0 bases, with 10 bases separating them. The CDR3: CAWRYGPNTGELFF. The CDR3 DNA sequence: TGTGCCTGGCGTTACGGCCCGAACACCGGGGAGCTGTTTTTT.

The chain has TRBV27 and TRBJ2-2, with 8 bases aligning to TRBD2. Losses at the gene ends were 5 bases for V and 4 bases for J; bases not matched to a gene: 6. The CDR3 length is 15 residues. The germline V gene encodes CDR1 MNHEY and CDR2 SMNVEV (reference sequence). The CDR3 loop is CASSAAGAGTGELFF. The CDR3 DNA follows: TGTGCCAGCAGTGCAGCGGGAGCGGGCACCGGGGAGCTGTTTTTT.

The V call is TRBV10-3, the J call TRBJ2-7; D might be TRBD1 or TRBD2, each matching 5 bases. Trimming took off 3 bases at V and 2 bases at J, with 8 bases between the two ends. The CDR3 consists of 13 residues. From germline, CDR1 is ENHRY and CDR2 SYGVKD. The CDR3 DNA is TGTGCCATCAGTGAAAGGGGAGCCTACGAGCAGTACTTC. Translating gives CAISERGAYEQYF.

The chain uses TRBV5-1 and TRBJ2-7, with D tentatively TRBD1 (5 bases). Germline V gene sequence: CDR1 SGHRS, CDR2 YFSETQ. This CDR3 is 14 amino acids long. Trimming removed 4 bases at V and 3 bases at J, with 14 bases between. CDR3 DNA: TGCGCCAGCAGCCTACTCCCGGACATCTACGAGCAGTACTTC. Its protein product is CASSLLPDIYEQYF.

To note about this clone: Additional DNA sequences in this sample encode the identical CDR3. CDR3 sequence reads: CASSQVDGRAPYEQYF. DNA for the CDR3: TGCGCCAGCAGCCAAGTTGACGGGAGGGCCCCCTACGAGCAGTACTTC. The gene calls are TRBV4-3 and TRBJ2-7; 8 bases agree with TRBD2. V lost 1 base and J lost 2; bases outside the gene matches: 7. This CDR3 is 16 amino acids long. Germline V lookup: CDR1 LGHNA, CDR2 YSLEER.

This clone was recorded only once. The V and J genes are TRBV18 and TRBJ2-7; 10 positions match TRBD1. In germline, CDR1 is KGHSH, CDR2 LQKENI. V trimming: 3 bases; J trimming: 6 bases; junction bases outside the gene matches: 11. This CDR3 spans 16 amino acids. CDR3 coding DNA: TGTGCCAGCTCACCCGAGACAGGGGGCGCCTCCATCGAGCAGTACTTC. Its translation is CASSPETGGASIEQYF.

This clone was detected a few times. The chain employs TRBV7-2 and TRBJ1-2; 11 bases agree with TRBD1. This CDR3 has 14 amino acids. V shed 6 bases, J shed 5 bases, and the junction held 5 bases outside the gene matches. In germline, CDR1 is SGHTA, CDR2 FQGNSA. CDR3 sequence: CASSGQGAGYGYTF. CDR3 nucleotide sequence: TGTGCCAGCAGTGGACAGGGGGCAGGTTATGGCTACACCTTC.

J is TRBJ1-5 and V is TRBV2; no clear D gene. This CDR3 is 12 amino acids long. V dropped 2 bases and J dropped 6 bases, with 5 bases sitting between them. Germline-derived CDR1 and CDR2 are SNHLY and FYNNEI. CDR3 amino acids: CASSEFVQPQHF. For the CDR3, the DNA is TGTGCCAGCAGTGAATTCGTTCAGCCCCAGCATTTT.

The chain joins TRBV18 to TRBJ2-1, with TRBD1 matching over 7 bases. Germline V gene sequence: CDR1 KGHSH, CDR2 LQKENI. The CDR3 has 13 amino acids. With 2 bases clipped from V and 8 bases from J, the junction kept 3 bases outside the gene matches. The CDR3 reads CASSPYRGDEQFF. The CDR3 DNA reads TGTGCCAGCTCACCATACAGGGGAGATGAGCAGTTCTTC.

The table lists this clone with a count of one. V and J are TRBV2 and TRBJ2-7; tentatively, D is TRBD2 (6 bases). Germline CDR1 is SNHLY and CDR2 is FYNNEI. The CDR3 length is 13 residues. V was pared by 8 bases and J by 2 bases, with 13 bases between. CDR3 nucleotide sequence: TGTGCCAGCGGGGGGACGGCCACCTACGAGCAGTACTTC. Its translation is CASGGTATYEQYF.

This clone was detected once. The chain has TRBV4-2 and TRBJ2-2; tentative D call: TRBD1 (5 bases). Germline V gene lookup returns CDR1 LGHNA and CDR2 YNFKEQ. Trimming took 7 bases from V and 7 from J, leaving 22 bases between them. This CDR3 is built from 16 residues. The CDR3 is CASTPSRAGLGGELFF. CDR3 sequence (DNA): TGTGCCAGCACCCCCAGCAGGGCAGGCCTCGGCGGGGAGCTGTTTTTT.

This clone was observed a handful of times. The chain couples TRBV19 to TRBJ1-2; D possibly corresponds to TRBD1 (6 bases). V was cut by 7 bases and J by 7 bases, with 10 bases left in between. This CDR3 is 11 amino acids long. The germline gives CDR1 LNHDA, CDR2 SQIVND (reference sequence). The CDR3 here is CASMTGGGYTF. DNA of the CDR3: TGTGCCAGTATGACAGGTGGTGGCTACACCTTC.

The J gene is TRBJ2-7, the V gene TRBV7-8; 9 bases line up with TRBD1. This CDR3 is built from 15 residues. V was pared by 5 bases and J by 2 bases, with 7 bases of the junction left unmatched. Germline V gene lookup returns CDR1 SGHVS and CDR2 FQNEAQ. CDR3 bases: TGTGCCAGCAGCCCTTCCCGGGACAGGGCCTACGAGCAGTACTTC. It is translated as CASSPSRDRAYEQYF. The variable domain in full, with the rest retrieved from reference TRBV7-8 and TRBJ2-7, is GAGVSQSPRYKVAKRGQDVALRCDPISGHVSLFWYQQALGQGPEFLTYFQNEAQLDKSGLPSDRFFAERPEGSVSTLKIQRTQQEDSAVYLCASSPSRDRAYEQYFGPGTRLTVT.

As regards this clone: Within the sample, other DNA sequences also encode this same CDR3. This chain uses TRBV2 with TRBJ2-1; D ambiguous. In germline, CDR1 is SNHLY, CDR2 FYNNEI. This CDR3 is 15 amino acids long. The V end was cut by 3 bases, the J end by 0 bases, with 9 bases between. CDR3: CASSDEGPSYNEQFF. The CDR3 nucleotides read TGTGCCAGCAGTGATGAAGGGCCCTCCTACAATGAGCAGTTCTTC. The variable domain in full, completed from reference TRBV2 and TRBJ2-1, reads EPEVTQTPSHQVTQMGQEVILRCVPISNHLYFYWYRQILGQKVEFLVSFYNNEISEKSEIFDDQFSVERPDGSNFTLKIRSTKLEDSAMYFCASSDEGPSYNEQFFGPGTRLTVL.

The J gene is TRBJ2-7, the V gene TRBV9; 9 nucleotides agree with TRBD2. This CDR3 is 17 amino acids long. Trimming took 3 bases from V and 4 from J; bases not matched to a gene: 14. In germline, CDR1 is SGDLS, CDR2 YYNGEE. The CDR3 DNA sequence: TGTGCCAGCAGCGAGGGGGAGGGACTAGCTAATCTGTACGAGCAGTACTTC. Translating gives CASSEGEGLANLYEQYF.

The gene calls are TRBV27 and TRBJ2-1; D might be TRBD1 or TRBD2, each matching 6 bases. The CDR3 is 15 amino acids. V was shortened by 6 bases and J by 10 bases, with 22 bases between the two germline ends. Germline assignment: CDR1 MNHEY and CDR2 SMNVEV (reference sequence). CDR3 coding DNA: TGTGCCAGCAGCCCCTCTCGGGGGCAATATAGCGAGCAGTTCTTC. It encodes CASSPSRGQYSEQFF.

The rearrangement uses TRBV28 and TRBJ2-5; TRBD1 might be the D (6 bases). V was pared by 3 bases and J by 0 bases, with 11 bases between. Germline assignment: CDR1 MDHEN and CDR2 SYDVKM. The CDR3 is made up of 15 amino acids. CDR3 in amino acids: CASSFVDRYQETQYF. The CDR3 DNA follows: TGTGCCAGCAGTTTCGTGGACAGATACCAAGAGACCCAGTACTTC.

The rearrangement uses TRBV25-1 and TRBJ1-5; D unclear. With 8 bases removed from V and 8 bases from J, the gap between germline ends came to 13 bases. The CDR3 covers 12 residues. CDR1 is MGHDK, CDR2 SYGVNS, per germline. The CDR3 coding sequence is TGTGCCAGCTCAGAGCCCGGGAAGCCCCAGCATTTT. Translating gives CASSEPGKPQHF.

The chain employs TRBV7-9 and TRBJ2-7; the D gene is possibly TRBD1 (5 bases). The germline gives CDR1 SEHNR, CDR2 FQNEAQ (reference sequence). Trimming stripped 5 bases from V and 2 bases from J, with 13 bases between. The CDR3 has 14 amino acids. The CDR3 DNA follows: TGTGCCAGCAGCGGCGGACATTTGGCCTACGAGCAGTACTTC. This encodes CASSGGHLAYEQYF.

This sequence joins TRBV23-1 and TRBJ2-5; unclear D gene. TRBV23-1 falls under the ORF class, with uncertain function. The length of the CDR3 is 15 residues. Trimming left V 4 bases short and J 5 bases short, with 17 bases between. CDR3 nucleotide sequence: TGCGCCAGCAGTCCTTCCCCCTCGGATCCGGAGACCCAGTACTTC. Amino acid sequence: CASSPSPSDPETQYF.

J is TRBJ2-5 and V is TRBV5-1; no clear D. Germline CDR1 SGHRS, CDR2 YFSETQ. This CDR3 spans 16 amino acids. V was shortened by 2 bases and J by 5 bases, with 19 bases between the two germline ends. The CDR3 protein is CASSFGSLVVVETQYF. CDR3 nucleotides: TGCGCCAGCAGCTTCGGCAGCCTGGTAGTTGTGGAGACCCAGTACTTC.

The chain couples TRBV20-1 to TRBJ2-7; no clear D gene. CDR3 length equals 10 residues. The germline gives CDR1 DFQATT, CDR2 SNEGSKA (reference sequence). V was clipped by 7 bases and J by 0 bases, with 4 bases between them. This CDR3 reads CSVRSYEQYF. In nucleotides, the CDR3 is TGCAGTGTCCGCTCCTACGAGCAGTACTTC.

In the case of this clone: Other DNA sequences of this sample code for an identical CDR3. The CDR3 loop is CASSDRGTDTQYF. CDR3 nucleotides: TGTGCCAGCAGTGATCGGGGCACAGATACGCAGTATTTT. The chain is built from TRBV2 and TRBJ2-3, with unresolved D. Germline assignment: CDR1 SNHLY and CDR2 FYNNEI. The CDR3 has 13 residues. Trimming took 3 bases from V and 1 from J, leaving 5 bases between them.

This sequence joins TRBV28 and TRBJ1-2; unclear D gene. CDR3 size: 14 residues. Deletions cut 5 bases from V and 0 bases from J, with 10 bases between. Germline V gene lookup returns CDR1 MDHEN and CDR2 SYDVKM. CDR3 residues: CASSKEAANYGYTF. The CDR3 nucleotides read TGTGCCAGCAGTAAAGAGGCTGCTAACTATGGCTACACCTTC.

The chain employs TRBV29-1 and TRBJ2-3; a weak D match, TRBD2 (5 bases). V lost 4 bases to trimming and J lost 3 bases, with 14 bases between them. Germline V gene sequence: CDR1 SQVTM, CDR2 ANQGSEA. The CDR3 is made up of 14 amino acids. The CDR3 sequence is CSVVGRVQTDTQYF. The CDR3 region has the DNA TGCAGCGTTGTCGGGCGGGTACAAACAGATACGCAGTATTTT.

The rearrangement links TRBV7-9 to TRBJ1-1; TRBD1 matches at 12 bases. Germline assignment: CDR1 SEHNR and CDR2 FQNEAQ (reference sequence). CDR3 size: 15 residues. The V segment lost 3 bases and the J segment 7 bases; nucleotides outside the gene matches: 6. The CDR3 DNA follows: TGTGCCAGCAGCTTTCCGGGACAGGGGGCTTTTGAAGCTTTCTTT. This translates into CASSFPGQGAFEAFF.